A single sample is the source of the 20 T cell receptor beta chains below, sequenced in a study of T cell repertoires in cytomegalovirus infection. MiXCR, run by TCRdb on the reads, gives a single entry per CDR3 protein. The sample shows about 76,000 distinct CDR3 sequences, 3.7% of them seen only once. The sample was PBMCs. The receptor set was obtained from a human donor in good health (CMV status not recorded). Some clones in this sample may be carry-over from other donors' samples.

This clonotype was seen repeatedly, ten times or more. The gene calls are TRBV12-3 or TRBV12-4 and TRBJ2-3; D unresolved. CDR3 length: 12 amino acids. Deletions cut 7 bases from V and 7 bases from J, with 12 bases between. The CDR3 nucleotides read TGTGCCAGCACCACCGGTAGCTATACGCAGTATTTT. It specifies CASTTGSYTQYF.

This clonotype was counted many times. V usage is TRBV6-2 or TRBV6-3 and J usage is TRBJ2-1, with a weak D call TRBD2 (5 bases). Germline V gene lookup returns CDR1 MNHEY and CDR2 SVGEGT. Trimming pared 0 bases from V and 11 bases from J, leaving 14 bases between. This CDR3 is 14 amino acids long. For the CDR3, the DNA is TGTGCCAGCAGTTACTCCGTGGCGACCGGGAAGCAGTTCTTC. Translating gives CASSYSVATGKQFF.

There are many counts of this clonotype. This chain uses TRBV4-2 with TRBJ1-3, with D possibly TRBD1 on 5 matching bases. Germline-derived CDR1 and CDR2 are LGHNA and YNFKEQ. V gave up 0 bases and J gave up 0 bases, with 15 bases separating them. The CDR3 is 18 residues long. The CDR3 coding sequence is TGTGCCAGCAGCCAAGAGCGGGGCTTAGTGTTCTCTGGAAACACCATATATTTT. Residues: CASSQERGLVFSGNTIYF.

The sample holds many counts of this clonotype. The chain links TRBV7-6 to TRBJ2-2; TRBD1 matches 7 bases. The CDR3 contains 15 residues. Germline CDR1 is SGHVS and CDR2 is FNYEAQ. V was pared by 5 bases and J by 7 bases, with 10 bases of the junction left unmatched. The CDR3 protein is CASSRGEGANGELFF. The CDR3 DNA sequence: TGTGCCAGCAGCCGCGGCGAGGGGGCGAACGGGGAGCTGTTTTTT.

A note on this clonotype: Here the CDR3 omits its conserved ending phenylalanine or tryptophan, so a read error is the likely source. This sequence joins TRBV19 and TRBJ2-1, with 13 positions matching TRBD2. Trimming removed 5 bases from V and 13 bases from J; junction bases left unmatched: 8. CDR1 LNHDA and CDR2 SQIVND come from the germline V gene (reference sequence). CDR3 length: 14 amino acids. This CDR3 reads CASSPGLAGRVQFL. Here the CDR3 DNA reads TGTGCCAGTAGTCCGGGACTAGCGGGGCGAGTTCAGTTCTTA.

This clonotype was recorded many times. J is TRBJ2-7 and V is TRBV6-1; D gene ambiguous. Trimming cost V 6 bases and J 1 base, with 13 bases left between them. Germline values: CDR1 MNHNS, CDR2 SASEGT. The CDR3 consists of 14 residues. The CDR3 is CASRRTATSYEQYF. The CDR3 region has the DNA TGTGCCAGCAGGCGGACGGCCACTTCCTACGAGCAGTACTTC.

This clonotype was detected many times. The chain couples TRBV12-3 or TRBV12-4 to TRBJ2-5; TRBD1 is a possible D gene (6 bases). Trimming left V 4 bases short and J 2 bases short, with 8 bases between. This CDR3 region has 13 residues. CDR3 protein: CASSWTEQETQYF. The CDR3 DNA reads as TGTGCCAGCAGTTGGACAGAGCAAGAGACCCAGTACTTC.

This clonotype was picked up many times. This chain joins TRBV7-2 and TRBJ1-4; the D gene is possibly TRBD1 (5 bases). The V end was cut by 5 bases, the J end by 6 bases, with 22 bases between. Germline assignment: CDR1 SGHTA and CDR2 FQGNSA. CDR3 length: 17 amino acids. CDR3 nucleotides: TGTGCCAGCAGCCCAATGGTTTGGGGGATTGAGGATGAAAAACTGTTTTTT. Its protein is CASSPMVWGIEDEKLFF.

J is TRBJ1-2 and V is TRBV27; D ambiguous. This CDR3 is 14 amino acids long. Germline CDR1 reads MNHEY; CDR2 reads SMNVEV (reference sequence). The V gene lost 0 bases and the J gene lost 6 bases, with 11 bases spanning the gap. This CDR3 reads CASSLSILGHGYTF. Written as DNA, the CDR3 is TGTGCCAGCAGTTTATCAATTCTAGGGCATGGCTACACCTTC.

This clonotype has ten or more counts. This chain joins TRBV7-9 and TRBJ1-2; 9 nucleotides line up with TRBD1. This CDR3 spans 16 amino acids. The junction had 10 bases not matched to a gene; V was cut back by 4 bases and J by 4 bases. The V gene's germline CDR1 is SEHNR and CDR2 FQNEAQ (reference sequence). CDR3: CASSSHDPTGGYGYTF. The CDR3 DNA reads TGTGCCAGCAGCTCCCACGACCCGACAGGGGGCTATGGCTACACCTTC.

This clonotype occurred many times. This rearrangement joins TRBV12-3 or TRBV12-4 to TRBJ1-1; D gene ambiguous. Trimming took off 6 bases at V and 0 bases at J, with 8 bases between the two ends. This CDR3 comprises 13 residues. The CDR3 DNA reads as TGTGCCAGCAGCCGAAACATGAACACTGAAGCTTTCTTT. It is translated as CASSRNMNTEAFF.

This clonotype was counted at least ten times. The V call is TRBV19, the J call TRBJ2-1, with 7 bases lining up with TRBD2. CDR1 is LNHDA and CDR2 is SQIVND in the germline V gene (reference sequence). The CDR3 runs 15 residues. With V trimmed by 1 base and J by 0 bases, 0 bases remained unmatched. DNA of the CDR3: TGTGCCAGTAGTATAGGGGAGGGCTCCTACAATGAGCAGTTCTTC. It yields the protein CASSIGEGSYNEQFF.

This clonotype was counted many times. The chain has TRBV28 and TRBJ1-1, with 7 bases fitting TRBD1. V was clipped by 2 bases and J by 8 bases; unmatched bases: 11. The CDR3 covers 15 residues. CDR1 and CDR2 from the germline V gene are MDHEN and SYDVKM. The CDR3 loop is CASSLTGAWGMEAFF. The CDR3 nucleotides are TGTGCCAGCAGTTTAACAGGGGCCTGGGGTATGGAAGCTTTCTTT.

This clonotype has at least ten counts. The V and J genes are TRBV7-8 and TRBJ2-5; TRBD2 aligns across 8 bases. The CDR3 has 16 amino acids. V shed 5 bases and J 4 bases; nucleotides not matched to a gene: 12. Germline V gives CDR1 SGHVS, CDR2 FQNEAQ. The CDR3 DNA follows: TGTGCCAGCAGCCCACTTCGACTAGCGATAGGAGAGACCCAGTACTTC. It is translated as CASSPLRLAIGETQYF.

This clonotype was seen at least ten times. J is TRBJ1-1 and V is TRBV7-8; TRBD1 might be the D (6 bases). V was shortened by 1 base and J by 7 bases, with 19 bases between the two germline ends. The CDR3 totals 16 residues. Looked up from germline, CDR1 is SGHVS and CDR2 is FQNEAQ. DNA for the CDR3: TGTGCCAGCAGCTTAGTCGTGGGGGGGCGACAGAATGAAGCTTTCTTT. Encoded protein: CASSLVVGGRQNEAFF.

This clonotype appeared many times. V is TRBV11-2 and J is TRBJ2-3; 10 bases line up with TRBD2. The CDR3 runs 15 residues. The V and J ends lost 4 bases and 1 base, in that order; junction bases with no gene match: 2. Per the germline V gene, CDR1 is SGHAT and CDR2 is FQNNGV. DNA of the CDR3: TGTGCCAGCAGCTCCGGACTAGCGGGCACAGATACGCAGTATTTT. Amino acid sequence: CASSSGLAGTDTQYF.

This clonotype was observed many times. The chain is built from TRBV6-2 or TRBV6-3 and TRBJ2-7; 9 bases align to TRBD2. CDR3 length: 16 amino acids. V lost 4 bases, J lost 9 bases, and 16 bases stayed unmatched. Germline V lookup: CDR1 MNHEY, CDR2 SVGEGT. CDR3 sequence (DNA): TGTGCCAGCAGTTTCGCCCGCGGGGGGGCTGGGAGCCGGCAGTACTTC. Protein sequence: CASSFARGGAGSRQYF.

This clonotype was seen at least ten times. V usage is TRBV12-5 and J usage is TRBJ1-2; D remains unclear. Per the germline V gene, CDR1 is LGHNT and CDR2 is FRNRAP. This CDR3 comprises 15 residues. The ends were cut back, 2 bases at V and 4 bases at J, with 14 bases in the middle. The CDR3 spells CASGLSRGRFYGYTF. DNA for the CDR3: TGTGCTAGTGGTTTGTCCCGGGGAAGGTTCTATGGCTACACCTTC.

This clonotype appeared many times. The chain combines TRBV7-9 with TRBJ2-1; D unclear. V lost 3 bases and J 8 bases, leaving 23 bases between the germline ends. Germline CDR1 reads SEHNR; CDR2 reads FQNEAQ (reference sequence). This CDR3 comprises 17 residues. The CDR3: CASSLDPRFTRGDEQFF. The CDR3 DNA reads TGTGCCAGCAGCTTGGATCCCCGGTTTACAAGAGGCGATGAGCAGTTCTTC.

This clonotype was counted ten times or more. The chain uses TRBV3-1 and TRBJ2-7; D gene unclear. Per germline, CDR1 LGHDT and CDR2 YNNKEL (reference sequence). This CDR3 has 15 amino acids. The V and J ends lost 1 base and 2 bases respectively, with 12 bases between them. CDR3 sequence: CASSQGVAAAYEQYF. In nucleotides, the CDR3 is TGTGCCAGCAGCCAAGGGGTGGCAGCCGCCTACGAGCAGTACTTC.